Each of the 30 T cell receptor beta chains below was sequenced from the same sample in a study of vaccination and CD4 T cells after COVID-19. This sample's treatment: roughly 11-day PBMC culture with coronavirus spike peptide pools or control peptides (ViraFEST assay). Sequence data for DNA of cultured CD4+ T cells were generated by the Oncomine TCR Beta short-read assay. MiXCR, run by TCRdb on the PCR reads, gives a single entry per CDR3 protein. The sample has approximately 11,000 distinct CDR3 sequences; 45% to 55% are singletons. Antigen specificity for these receptors is unknown. What was sequenced was CD4+ T cells from blood, cultured in vitro. The origin of the receptors is a human donor who had recovered from COVID-19.

Written as DNA, the CDR3 is TGTGCCAGCTCTCAAGGACAGAGCAATCAGCCCCAGCATTTT. Residues: CASSQGQSNQPQHF. The chain combines TRBV18 with TRBJ1-5, with D tentatively TRBD1 (6 bases). Trimming removed 6 bases from V and 1 base from J, with 10 bases in between. The germline V gene has CDR1 KGHSH and CDR2 LQKENI. The CDR3 is 14 residues long. The whole variable domain, remainder taken from reference TRBV18 and TRBJ1-5, is NAGVMQNPRHLVRRRGQEARLRCSPMKGHSHVYWYRQLPEEGLKFMVYLQKENIIDESGMPKERFSAEFPKEGPSILRIQQVVRGDSAAYFCASSQGQSNQPQHFGDGTRLSIL.

Only a few counts were recorded for this clonotype. This sequence joins TRBV6-5 and TRBJ2-7; the D gene is possibly TRBD1 (6 bases). The germline gives CDR1 MNHEY, CDR2 SVGAGI. Deletions cut 4 bases from V and 6 bases from J, with 16 bases between. CDR3 size: 14 residues. CDR3 loop: CASSSRTAMGEQYF. The CDR3 nucleotides read TGTGCCAGCAGTTCTCGGACAGCAATGGGCGAGCAGTACTTC.

The chain has TRBV20-1 and TRBJ2-1; D may be TRBD1 (5 bases). The CDR3 spans 11 residues. Germline V gives CDR1 DFQATT, CDR2 SNEGSKA (reference sequence). V lost 6 bases, J lost 7 bases, and 10 bases lay in between. The CDR3 coding sequence is TGCAGTGCCACACAGGCGAATGAGCAGTTCTTC. Translation: CSATQANEQFF.

This sequence joins TRBV6-4 and TRBJ1-1; a weak D match, TRBD1 (5 bases). CDR1 MRHNA and CDR2 SNTAGT come from the germline V gene. CDR3 length: 13 residues. V lost 0 bases to trimming and J lost 8 bases, with 10 bases between them. The chain's CDR3 is CASSDSRGTEAFF. The DNA of the CDR3 is TGTGCCAGCAGTGACTCGAGGGGCACGGAAGCTTTCTTT.

The V gene is TRBV6-2 or TRBV6-3, the J gene TRBJ2-1, with a tentative D call TRBD2 (6 bases). Trimming cost V 0 bases and J 3 bases, with 15 bases left between them. The V gene's germline CDR1 is MNHEY and CDR2 SVGEGT. This CDR3 comprises 17 residues. As DNA, the CDR3 is TGTGCCAGCAGTTACTCCCCAGTGCGGGGACTCTACAATGAGCAGTTCTTC. Protein product: CASSYSPVRGLYNEQFF.

This chain links TRBV5-4 with TRBJ2-5; tentatively, D is TRBD1 or TRBD2 (5 bases each). CDR1 is SGHNT and CDR2 is YYREEE in the germline V gene (reference sequence). The CDR3 totals 14 residues. Trimming removed 1 base from V and 2 bases from J, with 9 bases in between. The CDR3 sequence is CASSLLGDQETQYF. The CDR3 nucleotides are TGTGCCAGCAGCTTGCTGGGGGATCAAGAGACCCAGTACTTC.

The rearrangement uses TRBV27 and TRBJ2-5; perhaps TRBD2 as D (6 bases). This CDR3 spans 12 amino acids. V gave up 7 bases and J gave up 4 bases, with 10 bases separating them. Per the germline V gene, CDR1 is MNHEY and CDR2 is SMNVEV (reference sequence). DNA for the CDR3: TGTGCCAGCATGGACTATTTAGAGACCCAGTACTTC. Amino acids: CASMDYLETQYF.

The CDR3 is CASSRGGGSGEQFF. In nucleotides, the CDR3 is TGTGCCAGCAGTAGAGGGGGGGGCTCCGGTGAGCAGTTCTTC. The V and J genes are TRBV25-1 and TRBJ2-1; D is possibly TRBD2 (7 bases). This CDR3 has 14 amino acids. Germline CDR1 MGHDK, CDR2 SYGVNS. Trimming took off 5 bases at V and 9 bases at J, with 17 bases between the two ends.

The chain carries TRBV6-5 and TRBJ1-1; possibly TRBD1 for D (5 bases). This CDR3 is 16 amino acids long. The V end lost 0 bases, the J end lost 5 bases, and 16 bases lay between the germline ends. Per the germline V gene, CDR1 is MNHEY and CDR2 is SVGAGI. CDR3 in DNA: TGTGCCAGCAGTTACTCGAAGGGACTGGGGGGTACTGAAGCTTTCTTT. As protein: CASSYSKGLGGTEAFF.

This clonotype has a handful of counts. CDR3 bases: TGTGCCAGTAGCCTGGGTCAGGAAAGTAATCAGCCCCAGCATTTT. Encoded protein: CASSLGQESNQPQHF. The V gene is TRBV19, the J gene TRBJ1-5, with no clear D. The CDR3 spans 15 residues. V dropped 6 bases and J dropped 4 bases, with 16 bases sitting between them. Germline CDR1 reads LNHDA; CDR2 reads SQIVND (reference sequence).

This clonotype appeared once. The V gene is TRBV19, the J gene TRBJ2-3; the match to TRBD1 covers 8 bases. Looked up from germline, CDR1 is LNHDA and CDR2 is SQIVND (reference sequence). The V segment lost 4 bases and the J segment 6 bases; nucleotides outside the gene matches: 3. The CDR3 loop spans 13 amino acids. CDR3 sequence: CASSRQGWDTQYF. The CDR3 DNA is TGTGCCAGTAGTAGACAGGGGTGGGATACGCAGTATTTT.

This clonotype was seen more than once but under ten times. The chain uses TRBV6-1 and TRBJ1-1, with D uncertain. The V end lost 4 bases, the J end lost 1 base, and 7 bases lay between the germline ends. Germline CDR1 MNHNS, CDR2 SASEGT. This CDR3 contains 13 residues. The CDR3 here is CASSVQQNTEAFF. The CDR3 coding sequence is TGTGCCAGCAGTGTCCAGCAGAACACTGAAGCTTTCTTT.

V and J are TRBV20-1 and TRBJ1-2, with 7 bases identical to TRBD1. Germline CDR1 is DFQATT and CDR2 is SNEGSKA (reference sequence). The J segment lost 0 bases and the V segment lost 3 bases, leaving 7 bases of the junction unmatched. CDR3 length: 15 residues. CDR3 in amino acids: CSASGRQGPNYGYTF. The CDR3 bases are TGCAGTGCTAGCGGCCGACAGGGTCCTAACTATGGCTACACCTTC.

In its sample, this clonotype was seen a few times. The chain carries TRBV6-2 or TRBV6-3 and TRBJ1-1, with TRBD1 as a possible D gene (5 bases). Germline loops: CDR1 MNHEY, CDR2 SVGEGT. The CDR3 totals 14 residues. V lost 5 bases and J 1 base, leaving 11 bases between the germline ends. The CDR3 coding sequence is TGTGCCAGCAGTCGGGACGGAAAGAACACTGAAGCTTTCTTT. It yields the protein CASSRDGKNTEAFF.

This sequence joins TRBV11-3 and TRBJ2-7; the match to TRBD1 covers 8 bases. This CDR3 spans 14 amino acids. V lost 5 bases, J lost 0 bases, and 3 bases stayed unmatched. The germline CDR1 and CDR2 sequences are SGHNT and YENEEA. This CDR3 reads CASSRDRPSYEQYF. CDR3 bases: TGTGCCAGCAGCCGGGACAGGCCCTCCTACGAGCAGTACTTC.

The J gene is TRBJ2-3, the V gene TRBV5-6, with 9 bases aligning to TRBD1. CDR1 SGHDT and CDR2 YYEEEE come from the germline V gene. CDR3 size: 15 residues. The trim removed 2 bases at V and 5 bases at J, leaving 6 bases unmatched. CDR3 DNA sequence: TGTGCCAGCAGCTTCAGCGGGACAGGGTTAGATACGCAGTATTTT. Protein sequence: CASSFSGTGLDTQYF.

V usage is TRBV28 and J usage is TRBJ2-7; D possibly uses TRBD1 or TRBD2 (5 bases each). The CDR3 is 15 residues long. The germline V gene encodes CDR1 MDHEN and CDR2 SYDVKM. Deletions cut 7 bases from V and 0 bases from J, with 16 bases between. CDR3 in DNA: TGTGCCAGCACTCCCTCGGGGACGGGCTCCTACGAGCAGTACTTC. This gives the protein CASTPSGTGSYEQYF.

The chain recombines TRBV7-2 with TRBJ2-4; unclear D gene. Trimming pared 1 base from V and 5 bases from J, leaving 9 bases between. CDR3 length equals 14 residues. Germline CDR1 SGHTA, CDR2 FQGNSA. The CDR3 reads CASSLGFSQNIQYF. In DNA, the CDR3 is TGTGCCAGCAGCTTAGGCTTTAGCCAAAACATTCAGTACTTC.

V gene TRBV27 combines with J gene TRBJ1-6; 12 bases align to TRBD1. Germline CDR1 reads MNHEY; CDR2 reads SMNVEV (reference sequence). The CDR3 covers 18 residues. The V and J ends lost 5 bases and 6 bases, in that order; junction bases with no gene match: 11. In DNA form, the CDR3 reads TGTGCCAGCAGTCTAAATTCGGGACAGGGGGCGCCTAATTCACCCCTCCACTTT. This encodes CASSLNSGQGAPNSPLHF.

The chain carries TRBV7-3 and TRBJ1-1, with D possibly matching TRBD1 (6 bases). The CDR3 is 14 residues long. The V gene's germline CDR1 is SGHTA and CDR2 FQGTGA. V was clipped by 4 bases and J by 4 bases, with 13 bases between them. CDR3 DNA sequence: TGTGCCAGCAGCTGGGCAGGGGAGGGCACTGAAGCTTTCTTT. This translates into CASSWAGEGTEAFF.

Points on this clonotype: The junction shows a germline mismatch at one end, possibly a read error. This chain connects TRBV7-7 to TRBJ2-1, with D perhaps TRBD2 (5 bases). The CDR3 is 13 residues long. In germline, CDR1 is SSHAT, CDR2 FNYEAQ (reference sequence). As DNA, the CDR3 is TGTGCTAGCAGCCCGACTCGGGGAGATGAGCAGTTCTTC. This codes for CASSPTRGDEQFF.

This chain joins TRBV20-1 and TRBJ1-3; perhaps TRBD1 as D (6 bases). The CDR3 runs to 15 residues. CDR1 is DFQATT and CDR2 is SNEGSKA in the germline V gene (reference sequence). Trimming took off 1 base at V and 3 bases at J, with 13 bases between the two ends. In DNA form, the CDR3 reads TGCAGTGCTAGAGGGACAGTCCTTCATGGAAACACCATATATTTT. Residues: CSARGTVLHGNTIYF.

The chain carries TRBV6-2 or TRBV6-3 and TRBJ2-2; weak D call: TRBD1 (6 bases). Trimming shortened V by 7 bases and J by 4 bases, and 13 bases separated the two germline ends. The CDR3 contains 14 residues. Germline assignment: CDR1 MNHEY and CDR2 SVGEGT. Here the CDR3 DNA reads TGTGCCAGCAACCGGAGACAGGTCACCGGGGAGCTGTTTTTT. Protein product: CASNRRQVTGELFF.

This chain uses TRBV6-5 with TRBJ2-3, with 7 bases identical to TRBD2. Germline trimming cut 3 bases from V and 4 bases from J; bases unmatched to any gene: 19. The CDR3 totals 19 residues. CDR1 and CDR2 (germline): MNHEY, SVGAGI. In DNA form, the CDR3 reads TGTGCCAGCAGTTATGTCGGACTTACGGGCGGGAGTAGGGCAGATACGCAGTATTTT. Protein: CASSYVGLTGGSRADTQYF.

This clonotype was detected a few times. The chain carries TRBV27 and TRBJ2-3, with 11 bases fitting TRBD2. V gave up 4 bases and J gave up 4 bases; unmatched junction bases: 4. The CDR3 sequence is 15 residues long. Germline V gives CDR1 MNHEY, CDR2 SMNVEV (reference sequence). CDR3 coding DNA: TGTGCCAGCAGTTCCGGGACTAGCGGATCAGATACGCAGTATTTT. It encodes CASSSGTSGSDTQYF.

The rearrangement links TRBV7-9 to TRBJ2-5, with 7 nucleotides matching TRBD1. Germline V gene lookup returns CDR1 SEHNR and CDR2 FQNEAQ (reference sequence). The CDR3 runs 14 residues. Trimming took 5 bases from V and 0 from J; bases not matched to a gene: 3. CDR3 DNA sequence: TGTGCCAGCAGCCCGGGACAGTACCAAGAGACCCAGTACTTC. This encodes CASSPGQYQETQYF.

A few counts support this clonotype. V and J are TRBV20-1 and TRBJ1-5; 7 nucleotides agree with TRBD1. This CDR3 spans 15 amino acids. Germline CDR1 DFQATT, CDR2 SNEGSKA (reference sequence). The ends lost 5 bases at V and 0 bases at J; junction bases unmatched: 7. The CDR3 DNA reads as TGCAGTGCTGGCAGGGGGGATCTTAGCAATCAGCCCCAGCATTTT. Translating it yields CSAGRGDLSNQPQHF.

The chain recombines TRBV7-8 with TRBJ1-5; 8 bases agree with TRBD1. The germline V gene encodes CDR1 SGHVS and CDR2 FQNEAQ. The CDR3 runs to 14 residues. The ends lost 1 base at V and 6 bases at J; junction bases unmatched: 2. The CDR3 bases are TGTGCCAGCAGCTTAGGGACAGGGTTTCAGCCCCAGCATTTT. Amino acid sequence: CASSLGTGFQPQHF.

The V gene is TRBV11-2, the J gene TRBJ2-7, with TRBD1 as a possible D gene (6 bases). This CDR3 has 14 amino acids. V gave up 7 bases and J gave up 2 bases, with 15 bases separating them. The germline V gene encodes CDR1 SGHAT and CDR2 FQNNGV. The CDR3 sequence is CASTGWGRPYEQYF. CDR3 coding DNA: TGTGCCAGCACCGGGTGGGGGCGCCCCTACGAGCAGTACTTC.

The genes are TRBV6-1 and TRBJ2-7; D tentatively fits TRBD1 or TRBD2 (5 bases each). Germline CDR1 is MNHNS and CDR2 is SASEGT. Trimming took 3 bases from V and 2 from J, leaving 11 bases between them. The CDR3 spans 14 residues. In DNA, the CDR3 is TGTGCCAGCAGTGATGTCTGGGGGACCTACGAGCAGTACTTC. The encoded protein is CASSDVWGTYEQYF.